Shown below are 13 T cell receptor beta chains from a single sample sequenced in a study of T cell changes during pregnancy in multiple sclerosis (dated by TCRdb to about 2019). The library was produced with the immunoSEQ multiplex PCR assay. The immuneACCESS repertoire file appears here via TCRdb, limited to in-frame rearrangements. These files lack a portion of the clones; in checked studies, under half of the deficit traces to unresolved V genes, and the cause of the others is not known. This sample comprises 90,000 to 120,000 clones, around 92% of them detected only once. The top ten hold around 0.8% of the sample. The source was peripheral blood, collected in the third trimester of pregnancy. The receptors shown here come from a female donor in good health, enrolled as a control in a pregnancy study.

This clone was detected once. The chain uses TRBV6-6 and TRBJ1-1; D ambiguous. The CDR3 is 16 residues long. Trimming stripped 0 bases from V and 2 bases from J, with 13 bases between. CDR1 is MNHNY and CDR2 is SVGAGI in the germline V gene (reference sequence). This chain's CDR3 is CASSYSRSGHNTEAFF. CDR3 in DNA: TGTGCCAGCAGTTACTCGAGATCAGGCCACAACACTGAAGCTTTCTTT.

V and J are TRBV27 and TRBJ1-2; no firm D call. The germline gives CDR1 MNHEY, CDR2 SMNVEV (reference sequence). V lost 4 bases and J lost 2, with 11 bases in between. This CDR3 contains 14 residues. CDR3 nucleotides: TGTGCCAGCAGTTCGTCGGGTCCAAACTATGGCTACACCTTC. Protein product: CASSSSGPNYGYTF.

In its sample, this clone was seen once. The chain carries TRBV7-6 and TRBJ2-1, with D maybe TRBD1 (7 bases). Deletions cut 7 bases from V and 3 bases from J, with 13 bases between. The CDR3 is 14 amino acids. The V gene's germline CDR1 is SGHVS and CDR2 FNYEAQ. CDR3 amino acids: CASTPGGIYNEQFF. CDR3 nucleotide sequence: TGTGCCAGCACCCCAGGGGGGATCTACAATGAGCAGTTCTTC. Supplemented by reference TRBV7-6 and TRBJ2-1, the full variable domain reads GAGVSQSPRYKVTKRGQDVALRCDPISGHVSLYWYRQALGQGPEFLTYFNYEAQQDKSGLPNDRFSAERPEGSISTLTIQRTEQRDSAMYRCASTPGGIYNEQFFGPGTRLTVL.

The chain recombines TRBV27 with TRBJ2-1; possible D gene TRBD1, 6 bases. Trimming took 4 bases from V and 3 from J, leaving 13 bases between them. From germline, CDR1 is MNHEY and CDR2 SMNVEV (reference sequence). The CDR3 covers 15 residues. The CDR3 DNA reads TGTGCCAGCAGTTCCCCCGGGACACACTACAATGAGCAGTTCTTC. Protein product: CASSSPGTHYNEQFF.

V gene TRBV14 combines with J gene TRBJ2-3; D ambiguous. Germline loops: CDR1 SGHDN, CDR2 FVKESK. The CDR3 spans 13 residues. The ends were cut back, 4 bases at V and 0 bases at J, with 5 bases in the middle. CDR3 bases: TGTGCCAGCAGCCTATATAGCACAGATACGCAGTATTTT. This codes for CASSLYSTDTQYF.

The CDR3 is CASSVDPGVNYGYTF. CDR3 nucleotide sequence: TGTGCCAGCAGCGTAGATCCAGGGGTCAATTATGGCTACACCTTC. The J gene is TRBJ1-2, the V gene TRBV9; possibly TRBD1 for D (6 bases). CDR3 length equals 15 residues. V shed 0 bases and J shed 5 bases, with 14 bases lying between them. From germline, CDR1 is SGDLS and CDR2 YYNGEE.

The chain couples TRBV7-2 to TRBJ2-5; 7 bases fit TRBD1. Germline V gene lookup returns CDR1 SGHTA and CDR2 FQGNSA. The CDR3 is made up of 16 amino acids. After removal of 6 bases from V and 1 base from J, the junction contained 11 bases not matched to a gene. CDR3 residues: CASSPYSDRAQETQYF. The CDR3 coding sequence is TGTGCCAGCAGTCCATATTCCGACAGGGCCCAAGAGACCCAGTACTTC.

The V gene is TRBV29-1, the J gene TRBJ1-2; a possible D gene is TRBD1 (6 bases). CDR3 length: 14 residues. CDR1 and CDR2 from the germline V gene are SQVTM and ANQGSEA. The V end lost 6 bases, the J end lost 8 bases, and 22 bases lay between the germline ends. The CDR3 sequence is CSVASSQGRGGYTF. In DNA form, the CDR3 reads TGCAGCGTCGCATCCAGCCAGGGGAGGGGAGGCTACACCTTC.

The chain is built from TRBV7-9 and TRBJ2-7, with TRBD2 matching over 11 bases. J was trimmed by 4 bases and V by 8 bases; bases with no gene match: 10. Germline CDR1 and CDR2: SEHNR and FQNEAQ (reference sequence). The length of the CDR3 is 15 residues. CDR3 DNA sequence: TGTGCCAGCGCCACTGTTAGCGGGGGGGAGTACGAGCAGTACTTC. This codes for CASATVSGGEYEQYF.

This chain links TRBV5-6 with TRBJ2-1; 14 nucleotides line up with TRBD2. Germline values: CDR1 SGHDT, CDR2 YYEEEE. The CDR3 has 16 residues. V was pared by 2 bases and J by 6 bases, with 4 bases of the junction left unmatched. The CDR3 is CASSFRLAGGPNEQFF. CDR3 sequence (DNA): TGTGCCAGCAGCTTCAGACTAGCGGGGGGGCCCAATGAGCAGTTCTTC.

The CDR3 nucleotides are TGTGCCAGCAGTCTAACAGGGTACACTGAAGCTTTCTTT. This gives the protein CASSLTGYTEAFF. The rearrangement links TRBV13 to TRBJ1-1; TRBD1 is a possible D gene (6 bases). V was clipped by 6 bases and J by 3 bases, with 11 bases between them. The CDR3 extends over 13 amino acids. Per germline, CDR1 PRHDT and CDR2 FYEKMQ (reference sequence).

V is TRBV12-5 and J is TRBJ2-1, with D possibly being TRBD1 (5 bases). The germline CDR1 and CDR2 sequences are LGHNT and FRNRAP. The ends were cut back, 6 bases at V and 0 bases at J, with 15 bases in the middle. The CDR3 runs to 16 residues. The CDR3: CASGSDSSSSYNEQFF. The CDR3 coding sequence is TGTGCTAGTGGCTCTGACAGTTCGAGCTCCTACAATGAGCAGTTCTTC. The whole variable domain, remainder taken from reference TRBV12-5 and TRBJ2-1, is DARVTQTPRHKVTEMGQEVTMRCQPILGHNTVFWYRQTMMQGLELLAYFRNRAPLDDSGMPKDRFSAEMPDATLATLKIQPSEPRDSAVYFCASGSDSSSSYNEQFFGPGTRLTVL.

V gene TRBV4-3 combines with J gene TRBJ2-7; the D is unclear. V lost 3 bases and J 6 bases, leaving 18 bases between the germline ends. Germline CDR1 is LGHNA and CDR2 is YSLEER. CDR3 length: 15 amino acids. CDR3 in amino acids: CASSHDPRSPLEQYF. In DNA form, the CDR3 reads TGCGCCAGCAGCCACGACCCGAGGTCCCCTCTCGAGCAGTACTTC.